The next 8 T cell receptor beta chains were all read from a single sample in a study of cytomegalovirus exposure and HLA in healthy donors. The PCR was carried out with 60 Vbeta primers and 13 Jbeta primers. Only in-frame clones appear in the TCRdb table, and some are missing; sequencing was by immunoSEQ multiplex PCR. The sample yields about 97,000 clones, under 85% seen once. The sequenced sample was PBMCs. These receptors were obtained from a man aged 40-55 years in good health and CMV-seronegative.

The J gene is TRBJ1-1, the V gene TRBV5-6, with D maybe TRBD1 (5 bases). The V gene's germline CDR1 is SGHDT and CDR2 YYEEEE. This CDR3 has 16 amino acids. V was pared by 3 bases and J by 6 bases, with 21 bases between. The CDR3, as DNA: TGTGCCAGCAGCTCCCGGGACTTTCGGTTTATCTCTGAAGCTTTCTTT. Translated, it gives CASSSRDFRFISEAFF.

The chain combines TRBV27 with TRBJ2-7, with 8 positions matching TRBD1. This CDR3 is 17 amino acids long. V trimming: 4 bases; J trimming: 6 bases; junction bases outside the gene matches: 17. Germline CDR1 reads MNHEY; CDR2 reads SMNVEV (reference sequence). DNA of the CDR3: TGTGCCAGCAGTTCCGAAGGGGACAGGCTTTCAGGTACCGAGCAGTACTTC. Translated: CASSSEGDRLSGTEQYF.

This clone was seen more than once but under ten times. Here the CDR3 reads CAWDRANGLAAFF. The DNA of the CDR3 is TGTGCCTGGGACCGGGCCAACGGTCTAGCAGCTTTCTTT. This chain connects TRBV30 to TRBJ1-1; D gene uncertain. The CDR3 runs 13 residues. Per the germline V gene, CDR1 is GTSNPN and CDR2 is SVGIG (reference sequence). The V end lost 5 bases, the J end lost 10 bases, and 20 bases lay between the germline ends.

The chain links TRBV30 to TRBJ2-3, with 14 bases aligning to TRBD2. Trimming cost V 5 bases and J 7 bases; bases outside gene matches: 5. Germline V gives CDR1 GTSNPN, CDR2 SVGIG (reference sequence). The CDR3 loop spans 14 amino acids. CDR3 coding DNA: TGTGCCTGGGGGACTAGCGGGGGAGGAAATACGCAGTATTTT. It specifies CAWGTSGGGNTQYF.

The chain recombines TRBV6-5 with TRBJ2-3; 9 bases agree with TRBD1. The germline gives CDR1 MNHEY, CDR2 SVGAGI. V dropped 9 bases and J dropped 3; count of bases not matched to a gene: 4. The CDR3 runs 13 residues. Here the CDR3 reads CASGQGWTDTQYF. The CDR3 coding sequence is TGTGCCAGTGGACAGGGGTGGACAGATACGCAGTATTTT.

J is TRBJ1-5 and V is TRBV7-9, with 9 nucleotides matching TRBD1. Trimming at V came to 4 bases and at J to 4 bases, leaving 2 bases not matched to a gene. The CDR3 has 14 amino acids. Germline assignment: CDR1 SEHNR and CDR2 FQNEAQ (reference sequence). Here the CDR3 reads CASSWGTGNQPQHF. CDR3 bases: TGTGCCAGCAGCTGGGGGACAGGGAATCAGCCCCAGCATTTT.

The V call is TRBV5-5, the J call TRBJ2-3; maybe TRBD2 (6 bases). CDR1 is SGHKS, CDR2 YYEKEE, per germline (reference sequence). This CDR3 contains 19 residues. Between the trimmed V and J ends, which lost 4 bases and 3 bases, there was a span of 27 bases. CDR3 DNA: TGTGCCAGCAGCCAACAAATCATACCAGGCGGGATTAGGACAGATACGCAGTATTTT. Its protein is CASSQQIIPGGIRTDTQYF.

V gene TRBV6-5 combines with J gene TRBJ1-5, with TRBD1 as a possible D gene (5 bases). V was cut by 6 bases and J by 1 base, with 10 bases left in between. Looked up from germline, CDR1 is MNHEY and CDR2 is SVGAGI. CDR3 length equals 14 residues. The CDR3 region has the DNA TGTGCCAGCAGCCTAAAGGGGAGCAATCAGCCCCAGCATTTT. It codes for CASSLKGSNQPQHF.